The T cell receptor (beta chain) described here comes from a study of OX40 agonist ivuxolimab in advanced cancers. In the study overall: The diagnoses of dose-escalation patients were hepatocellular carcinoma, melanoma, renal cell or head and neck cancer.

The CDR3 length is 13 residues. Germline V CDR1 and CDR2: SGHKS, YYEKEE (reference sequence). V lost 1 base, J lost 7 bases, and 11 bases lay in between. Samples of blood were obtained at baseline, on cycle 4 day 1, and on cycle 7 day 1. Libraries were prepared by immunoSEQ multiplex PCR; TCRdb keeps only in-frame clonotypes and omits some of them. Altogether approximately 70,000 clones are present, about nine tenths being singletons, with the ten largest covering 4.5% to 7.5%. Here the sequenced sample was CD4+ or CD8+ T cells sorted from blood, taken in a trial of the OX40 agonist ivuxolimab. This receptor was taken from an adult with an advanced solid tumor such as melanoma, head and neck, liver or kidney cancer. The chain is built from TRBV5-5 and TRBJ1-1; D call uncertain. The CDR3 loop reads CASSLFEPVEAFF. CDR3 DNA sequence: TGTGCCAGCAGCTTGTTTGAACCGGTTGAAGCTTTCTTT.